The 28 T cell receptor beta chains below all came from one sample that was sequenced in a study of cytomegalovirus exposure and HLA in healthy donors. Method: immunoSEQ multiplex PCR; TCRdb's copy keeps in-frame clones and lacks some. This sample has hundreds of thousands of clones, with less than 85% found just once. The sample was PBMCs. These receptors all come from a woman under 30 in good health and CMV-seronegative.

This clone came up a few times. V gene TRBV19 combines with J gene TRBJ2-2, with D possibly being TRBD1 or TRBD2 (5 bases each). The CDR3 has 11 amino acids. The V gene's germline CDR1 is LNHDA and CDR2 SQIVND (reference sequence). V dropped 5 bases and J dropped 9 bases, with 7 bases sitting between them. Here the CDR3 reads CASSGGWELFF. The CDR3 DNA reads as TGTGCCAGTAGTGGGGGTTGGGAGCTGTTTTTT.

The gene calls are TRBV5-4 and TRBJ2-7; 8 nucleotides line up with TRBD1. Per germline, CDR1 SGHNT and CDR2 YYREEE (reference sequence). J lost 7 bases, V lost 6 bases, and 15 bases had no gene match. This CDR3 has 15 residues. CDR3 sequence (DNA): TGTGCCAGCACTACCGGGACAGGCTCTCTCGCAGAGCAGTACTTC. Translation: CASTTGTGSLAEQYF.

The chain combines TRBV6-4 with TRBJ2-1; D remains unclear. From germline, CDR1 is MRHNA and CDR2 SNTAGT. V was clipped by 4 bases and J by 4 bases, with 26 bases between them. The CDR3 has 19 amino acids. CDR3 region: CASSVRAPDLNGVYNEQFF. CDR3 DNA: TGTGCCAGCAGTGTTAGAGCTCCCGACCTAAACGGAGTTTACAATGAGCAGTTCTTC.

The gene calls are TRBV6-5 and TRBJ2-1, with a weak D call TRBD2 (6 bases). V lost 0 bases, J lost 6 bases, and 9 bases lay in between. From germline, CDR1 is MNHEY and CDR2 SVGAGI. The CDR3 sequence is 14 residues long. In DNA, the CDR3 is TGTGCCAGCAGTTACTCGCGCGGGACCAATGAGCAGTTCTTC. Its translation: CASSYSRGTNEQFF.

This chain links TRBV5-4 with TRBJ2-1; D might be TRBD1 or TRBD2, each matching 6 bases. Germline lookup yields CDR1 SGHNT and CDR2 YYREEE (reference sequence). Between the trimmed V and J ends, which lost 2 bases and 6 bases, there was a span of 15 bases. The CDR3 consists of 15 residues. The CDR3: CASSLGGIRGNEQFF. The CDR3 DNA is TGTGCCAGCAGCTTAGGAGGGATCAGGGGCAATGAGCAGTTCTTC.

This clone was seen only a few times. The V call is TRBV5-4, the J call TRBJ1-2; D remains ambiguous. The CDR3 contains 15 residues. The V gene lost 0 bases and the J gene lost 3 bases, with 12 bases spanning the gap. CDR1 SGHNT and CDR2 YYREEE come from the germline V gene (reference sequence). CDR3: CASSLDGRSDYGYTF. The CDR3 DNA reads TGTGCCAGCAGCTTGGACGGGAGGTCTGACTATGGCTACACCTTC.

The genes are TRBV29-1 and TRBJ2-7; D is undetermined. Germline CDR1 SQVTM, CDR2 ANQGSEA. This CDR3 has 12 amino acids. V gave up 6 bases and J gave up 2 bases, with 11 bases separating them. The CDR3 sequence: CSVRQDTYEQYF. As DNA, the CDR3 is TGCAGCGTCCGGCAGGATACCTACGAGCAGTACTTC.

The gene calls are TRBV4-1 and TRBJ2-3, with TRBD2 as a possible D gene (6 bases). CDR1 and CDR2 (germline): MGHRA, YSYEKL. Trimming cost V 1 base and J 4 bases, with 12 bases left between them. This CDR3 is 15 amino acids long. The CDR3 protein is CASSQVPGESDTQYF. For the CDR3, the DNA is TGCGCCAGCAGCCAAGTTCCGGGAGAATCAGATACGCAGTATTTT.

This chain links TRBV14 with TRBJ2-5; the D gene could be TRBD1 or TRBD2 (6 bases each). Germline V gene data show CDR1 as SGHDN and CDR2 as FVKESK. This CDR3 has 12 residues. V was trimmed by 7 bases and J by 5 bases, leaving 11 bases between them. Here the CDR3 DNA reads TGTGCCAGCAAAGGGGGGTCGGAGACCCAGTACTTC. Translated: CASKGGSETQYF. The whole variable domain, remainder taken from reference TRBV14 and TRBJ2-5, is EAGVTQFPSHSVIEKGQTVTLRCDPISGHDNLYWYRRVMGKEIKFLLHFVKESKQDESGMPNNRFLAERTGGTYSTLKVQPAELEDSGVYFCASKGGSETQYFGPGTRLLVL.

The chain joins TRBV19 to TRBJ2-5, with TRBD2 matching 12 bases. CDR3 length equals 16 residues. Germline V gene data show CDR1 as LNHDA and CDR2 as SQIVND (reference sequence). J lost 5 bases, V lost 6 bases, and 10 bases had no gene match. CDR3 sequence (DNA): TGTGCCAGTAGCCCTAGCGGGGGGGTCCGAGGGGAGACCCAGTACTTC. Protein product: CASSPSGGVRGETQYF.

The rearrangement joins TRBV7-3 to TRBJ2-7, with TRBD2 matching 7 bases. The CDR3 extends over 14 amino acids. The V segment lost 2 bases and the J segment 5 bases; nucleotides outside the gene matches: 6. In germline, CDR1 is SGHTA, CDR2 FQGTGA. The chain's CDR3 is CASSLLGGSDEQYF. Here the CDR3 DNA reads TGTGCCAGCAGCTTACTGGGGGGGTCCGACGAGCAGTACTTC.

The chain is built from TRBV10-1 and TRBJ2-1, with a possible D match to TRBD1 (5 bases). Germline assignment: CDR1 WNHNN and CDR2 SYGVQD (reference sequence). V dropped 4 bases and J dropped 5 bases, with 9 bases sitting between them. This CDR3 spans 13 amino acids. CDR3 in DNA: TGCGCCAGCAGTGCGGGCAGGGACAATGAGCAGTTCTTC. As protein: CASSAGRDNEQFF.

The rearrangement joins TRBV5-1 to TRBJ2-2, with D maybe TRBD1 (6 bases). Trimming pared 2 bases from V and 1 base from J, leaving 12 bases between. The germline V gene has CDR1 SGHRS and CDR2 YFSETQ. The CDR3 is 16 amino acids. CDR3 nucleotide sequence: TGCGCCAGCAGCTTTAGTTTGGGACAGAACACCGGGGAGCTGTTTTTT. Residues: CASSFSLGQNTGELFF.

The chain has TRBV6-5 and TRBJ2-7; 7 bases line up with TRBD1. V shed 8 bases and J 6 bases; nucleotides not matched to a gene: 4. In germline, CDR1 is MNHEY, CDR2 SVGAGI. The CDR3 has 11 amino acids. Here the CDR3 DNA reads TGTGCCAGCCACAGGGGATCCGAGCAGTACTTC. Protein product: CASHRGSEQYF.

This chain uses TRBV4-1 with TRBJ1-6; D gene uncertain. The CDR3 length is 15 residues. The V gene's germline CDR1 is MGHRA and CDR2 YSYEKL. V was pared by 0 bases and J by 7 bases, with 10 bases between. CDR3 amino acids: CASSQDIRANSPLHF. Here the CDR3 DNA reads TGCGCCAGCAGCCAAGATATACGAGCCAATTCACCCCTCCACTTT.

This clone was counted once. The J gene is TRBJ2-3, the V gene TRBV28, with 12 bases fitting TRBD2. Trimming took 5 bases from V and 9 from J; bases not matched to a gene: 6. The germline CDR1 and CDR2 sequences are MDHEN and SYDVKM. The CDR3 contains 14 residues. The CDR3 here is CASSPGTSGSTQYF. The CDR3 DNA reads as TGTGCCAGCAGTCCAGGGACTAGCGGGTCCACGCAGTATTTT.

The chain employs TRBV7-9 and TRBJ2-3; D not certain. V lost 1 base and J 6 bases, leaving 11 bases between the germline ends. The CDR3 consists of 14 residues. Germline V gene lookup returns CDR1 SEHNR and CDR2 FQNEAQ (reference sequence). The chain's CDR3 is CASSLERSWDTQYF. CDR3 sequence (DNA): TGTGCCAGCAGCTTAGAAAGGTCTTGGGATACGCAGTATTTT. The complete variable domain, with remaining parts taken from reference TRBV7-9 and TRBJ2-3, reads DTGVSQNPRHKITKRGQNVTFRCDPISEHNRLYWYRQTLGQGPEFLTYFQNEAQLEKSRLLSDRFSAERPKGSFSTLEIQRTEQGDSAMYLCASSLERSWDTQYFGPGTRLTVL.

The chain recombines TRBV28 with TRBJ2-7; no clear D gene. Germline V CDR1 and CDR2: MDHEN, SYDVKM. V shed 3 bases and J shed 11 bases, with 11 bases lying between them. CDR3 length: 11 residues. The CDR3 region is CASSFRTDKYF. The DNA of the CDR3 is TGTGCCAGCAGTTTCCGGACGGATAAGTACTTC.

The rearrangement uses TRBV2 and TRBJ1-3; D possibly corresponds to TRBD1 (5 bases). Germline V gene data show CDR1 as SNHLY and CDR2 as FYNNEI. The CDR3 consists of 15 residues. The germline V and J ends were trimmed by 6 bases and 4 bases, with 16 bases remaining between them. CDR3 region: CASSLLERGGNTIYF. The CDR3, as DNA: TGTGCCAGCAGCCTTCTAGAGAGGGGAGGAAACACCATATATTTT.

The chain recombines TRBV7-9 with TRBJ1-1; no reliable D call. The CDR3 extends over 16 amino acids. Germline CDR1 reads SEHNR; CDR2 reads FQNEAQ (reference sequence). The germline V and J ends were trimmed by 3 bases and 1 base, with 15 bases remaining between them. The CDR3 coding sequence is TGTGCCAGCAGCTTCTCCCTCCCCTTACCGAACACTGAAGCTTTCTTT. Its translation is CASSFSLPLPNTEAFF. The whole variable domain, remainder taken from reference TRBV7-9 and TRBJ1-1, is DTGVSQNPRHKITKRGQNVTFRCDPISEHNRLYWYRQTLGQGPEFLTYFQNEAQLEKSRLLSDRFSAERPKGSFSTLEIQRTEQGDSAMYLCASSFSLPLPNTEAFFGQGTRLTVV.

The chain links TRBV5-6 to TRBJ2-1, with D maybe TRBD2 (5 bases). Per germline, CDR1 SGHDT and CDR2 YYEEEE. The CDR3 consists of 16 residues. The V end was cut by 1 base, the J end by 2 bases, with 13 bases between. The DNA of the CDR3 is TGTGCCAGCAGCTTGTCGTTCGGGAACACCTACAATGAGCAGTTCTTC. Translation gives CASSLSFGNTYNEQFF.

V is TRBV7-9 and J is TRBJ1-2; no clear D gene. Germline V gives CDR1 SEHNR, CDR2 FQNEAQ (reference sequence). Trimming took off 0 bases at V and 7 bases at J, with 9 bases between the two ends. CDR3 length: 13 residues. The DNA of the CDR3 is TGTGCCAGCAGCTTAGCGCTTTCAAGTGGCTACACCTTC. Its translation is CASSLALSSGYTF.

This rearrangement joins TRBV6-4 to TRBJ2-3, with 12 bases matching TRBD2. Losses at the gene ends were 3 bases for V and 5 bases for J; bases not matched to a gene: 12. The germline gives CDR1 MRHNA, CDR2 SNTAGT. This CDR3 comprises 18 residues. The CDR3 DNA follows: TGTGCCAGCAGTGAAAGGGCTAGCGGGGGGGCCGTAGGAGATACGCAGTATTTT. Amino acid sequence: CASSERASGGAVGDTQYF.

The chain recombines TRBV5-5 with TRBJ2-5, with D perhaps assigned TRBD1 or TRBD2 (6 bases each). The CDR3 extends over 15 amino acids. CDR1 is SGHKS, CDR2 YYEKEE, per germline (reference sequence). The V end was cut by 6 bases, the J end by 5 bases, with 20 bases between. CDR3 region: CASILGGLRLETQYF. The DNA for the CDR3 is TGTGCCAGCATCCTCGGGGGCCTGAGGTTGGAGACCCAGTACTTC.

This chain uses TRBV7-7 with TRBJ2-7, with D maybe TRBD1 (5 bases). V shed 2 bases and J shed 3 bases, with 8 bases lying between them. CDR3 length: 13 amino acids. CDR1 SSHAT and CDR2 FNYEAQ come from the germline V gene (reference sequence). The CDR3 nucleotides read TGTGCCAGCAGCTTACGGCAGGGCTACGAGCAGTACTTC. Its translation is CASSLRQGYEQYF.

The chain employs TRBV6-1 and TRBJ2-5, with 16 bases matching TRBD2. After removal of 10 bases from V and 5 bases from J, the junction contained 7 bases not matched to a gene. This CDR3 contains 15 residues. Germline values: CDR1 MNHNS, CDR2 SASEGT. CDR3: CATGTSGGAWETQYF. CDR3 nucleotides: TGTGCCACTGGGACTAGCGGGGGGGCTTGGGAGACCCAGTACTTC.

The chain links TRBV7-2 to TRBJ2-7; D remains unclear. Per germline, CDR1 SGHTA and CDR2 FQGNSA. The CDR3 has 12 residues. V lost 2 bases, J lost 3 bases, and 5 bases lay in between. The CDR3 DNA is TGTGCCAGCAGCTTATATGTCTACGAGCAGTACTTC. Translating it yields CASSLYVYEQYF.

The CDR3 DNA reads TGTGCCTGGAGTGTATCCAGGGGCCATGAGCAGTTCTTC. Amino acids: CAWSVSRGHEQFF. The V call is TRBV30, the J call TRBJ2-1; tentatively, D is TRBD1 (6 bases). V was shortened by 0 bases and J by 8 bases, with 11 bases between the two germline ends. This CDR3 region has 13 residues. Germline V gene sequence: CDR1 GTSNPN, CDR2 SVGIG (reference sequence).